A single sample gave rise to the 23 T cell receptor beta chains below, sequenced in a study of cytomegalovirus exposure and HLA in healthy donors. PCR employed 60 Vbeta and 13 Jbeta primers. Assay used: immunoSEQ multiplex PCR; TCRdb lists only in-frame clones, some missing. This sample yields 200,000 to 250,000 clones, of which approximately 79% are seen a single time; 1.5% to 2% belongs to the top ten. The source material was PBMCs. The receptor set was obtained from a man aged 18 to 30 in good health and CMV-seronegative.

V gene TRBV28 combines with J gene TRBJ1-1; possibly TRBD1 for D (6 bases). Germline V gene lookup returns CDR1 MDHEN and CDR2 SYDVKM. The CDR3 contains 10 residues. The germline V and J ends were trimmed by 10 bases and 10 bases, with 13 bases remaining between them. The CDR3 DNA follows: TGTGCCACTCAGGGGCTTGGAGCTTTCTTT. It encodes CATQGLGAFF.

This CDR3 is CASSFAGTSVTDTQYF. In DNA, the CDR3 is TGTGCCAGCAGCTTCGCCGGGACTAGCGTCACAGATACGCAGTATTTT. V usage is TRBV11-3 and J usage is TRBJ2-3, with 10 bases lining up with TRBD2. This CDR3 is 16 amino acids long. Unmatched junction bases numbered 5, after V lost 3 bases and J lost 2 bases. Per the germline V gene, CDR1 is SGHNT and CDR2 is YENEEA. Complete variable domain (other parts from reference TRBV11-3 and TRBJ2-3): EAGVVQSPRYKIIEKKQPVAFWCNPISGHNTLYWYLQNLGQGPELLIRYENEEAVDDSQLPKDRFSAERLKGVDSTLKIQPAELGDSAVYLCASSFAGTSVTDTQYFGPGTRLTVL.

In nucleotides, the CDR3 is TGTGCCAGTAATTCTAACAGGGACGAAAAACTGTTTTTT. Protein: CASNSNRDEKLFF. The genes are TRBV19 and TRBJ1-4; D may be TRBD1 (6 bases). V shed 7 bases and J shed 8 bases, with 14 bases lying between them. This CDR3 is 13 amino acids long. Germline CDR1 reads LNHDA; CDR2 reads SQIVND (reference sequence).

The V call is TRBV7-2, the J call TRBJ1-2; D gene ambiguous. V shed 5 bases and J shed 7 bases, with 11 bases lying between them. The CDR3 runs to 12 residues. Looked up from germline, CDR1 is SGHTA and CDR2 is FQGNSA. This CDR3 reads CASSHAQAGYTF. The CDR3 DNA sequence: TGTGCCAGCAGCCACGCCCAAGCTGGCTACACCTTC.

The chain recombines TRBV6-5 with TRBJ2-7; TRBD1 might be the D (6 bases). Trimming left V 6 bases short and J 5 bases short, with 14 bases between. Germline V gene lookup returns CDR1 MNHEY and CDR2 SVGAGI. CDR3 length: 13 amino acids. DNA of the CDR3: TGTGCCAGCAGCGACAGGACGGACCACGAGCAGTACTTC. Translated, it gives CASSDRTDHEQYF.

This clone was recorded once. CDR3 nucleotides: TGTGCCAGCACTGGGGACAGGGGGAATCAGCCCCAGCATTTT. It translates to CASTGDRGNQPQHF. This chain joins TRBV6-1 and TRBJ1-5, with 11 bases lining up with TRBD1. This CDR3 has 14 amino acids. V was clipped by 7 bases and J by 4 bases; unmatched bases: 3. Germline lookup yields CDR1 MNHNS and CDR2 SASEGT.

The genes are TRBV10-2 and TRBJ2-7, with TRBD2 identical over 10 bases. The V gene's germline CDR1 is WSHSY and CDR2 SAAADI. The V and J ends lost 6 bases and 3 bases, in that order; junction bases with no gene match: 11. This CDR3 is built from 16 residues. CDR3 sequence (DNA): TGCGCCAGCAGCCTAACTAGCGGGGTAAACCTCTACGAGCAGTACTTC. Residues: CASSLTSGVNLYEQYF.

For the CDR3, the DNA is TGTGCCAGCTCACCACCTCACAGAGATTCACCCCTCCACTTT. Translating it yields CASSPPHRDSPLHF. This chain uses TRBV18 with TRBJ1-6; no clear D gene. CDR3 length: 14 residues. V was cut by 0 bases and J by 8 bases, with 8 bases left in between. CDR1 is KGHSH and CDR2 is LQKENI in the germline V gene.

The chain carries TRBV28 and TRBJ2-7; 10 bases match TRBD1. After removal of 5 bases from V and 4 bases from J, the junction contained 5 bases not matched to a gene. The CDR3 length is 14 residues. Germline CDR1 reads MDHEN; CDR2 reads SYDVKM. The CDR3 region is CASSTGQGTYEQYF. DNA for the CDR3: TGTGCCAGCAGTACGGGACAGGGGACATACGAGCAGTACTTC.

The J gene is TRBJ1-6, the V gene TRBV19, with 7 bases matching TRBD1. V trimming: 4 bases; J trimming: 10 bases; junction bases outside the gene matches: 13. CDR3 length: 16 amino acids. Germline values: CDR1 LNHDA, CDR2 SQIVND (reference sequence). This chain's CDR3 is CASSTRETGSESPLHF. As DNA, the CDR3 is TGTGCCAGTAGTACTCGTGAGACAGGGTCGGAATCACCCCTCCACTTT.

This clone was seen once. Other nucleotide sequences in the sample specify the same CDR3. The rearrangement uses TRBV9 and TRBJ1-4; TRBD1 aligns across 9 bases. This CDR3 has 14 amino acids. Germline assignment: CDR1 SGDLS and CDR2 YYNGEE. With 0 bases clipped from V and 7 bases from J, the junction kept 1 base outside the gene matches. CDR3 nucleotides: TGTGCCAGCAGCGTAGGACAGGGGGGTGAAAAACTGTTTTTT. Its protein is CASSVGQGGEKLFF.

This chain connects TRBV6-5 to TRBJ1-6, with D unclear. Germline V gene lookup returns CDR1 MNHEY and CDR2 SVGAGI. Trimming pared 3 bases from V and 9 bases from J, leaving 18 bases between. The CDR3 runs to 16 residues. The DNA of the CDR3 is TGTGCCAGCAGTTATAGGTCCCCGAGGGAGGTTTCACCCCTCCACTTT. This gives the protein CASSYRSPREVSPLHF.

The DNA for the CDR3 is TGTGCCAGCAGTCCTCTAGGGGGCTACGAGCAGTACTTC. Encoded protein: CASSPLGGYEQYF. The chain links TRBV6-5 to TRBJ2-7; TRBD1 might be the D (6 bases). This CDR3 contains 13 residues. Trimming shortened V by 5 bases and J by 3 bases, and 11 bases separated the two germline ends. Germline values: CDR1 MNHEY, CDR2 SVGAGI.

The rearrangement links TRBV7-6 to TRBJ2-7, with D tentatively TRBD1 (5 bases). CDR1 is SGHVS, CDR2 FNYEAQ, per germline. The ends were cut back, 5 bases at V and 2 bases at J, with 19 bases in the middle. CDR3 size: 16 residues. In nucleotides, the CDR3 is TGTGCCAGCAGCCCTCAACGTGGGCAGGGTCCCTACGAGCAGTACTTC. Its protein product is CASSPQRGQGPYEQYF. The full variable domain, with the rest looked up from reference TRBV7-6 and TRBJ2-7, is GAGVSQSPRYKVTKRGQDVALRCDPISGHVSLYWYRQALGQGPEFLTYFNYEAQQDKSGLPNDRFSAERPEGSISTLTIQRTEQRDSAMYRCASSPQRGQGPYEQYFGPGTRLTVT.

J is TRBJ2-7 and V is TRBV11-3, with 9 bases fitting TRBD1. V shed 5 bases, J shed 7 bases, and the junction held 9 bases outside the gene matches. The CDR3 runs to 14 residues. CDR1 and CDR2 (germline): SGHNT, YENEEA. CDR3 bases: TGTGCCAGCAGCCAAGTGGGACAGGGCGGTGAGCAGTACTTC. Its protein product is CASSQVGQGGEQYF.

This clone occurred once. The chain employs TRBV7-2 and TRBJ2-7; 9 bases are shared with TRBD2. The CDR3 extends over 15 amino acids. Germline V lookup: CDR1 SGHTA, CDR2 FQGNSA. The V and J ends lost 1 base and 4 bases, in that order; junction bases with no gene match: 5. The CDR3 sequence is CASSLGRGGRYEQYF. The CDR3 coding sequence is TGTGCCAGCAGCTTAGGGCGGGGGGGCCGTTACGAGCAGTACTTC.

The chain employs TRBV6-5 and TRBJ1-6; TRBD1 agrees at 8 bases. Germline CDR1 reads MNHEY; CDR2 reads SVGAGI. The length of the CDR3 is 14 residues. V dropped 5 bases and J dropped 7; count of bases not matched to a gene: 4. CDR3 coding DNA: TGTGCCAGCAGTGGGGACAGGCAGAATTCACCCCTCCACTTT. It codes for CASSGDRQNSPLHF.

This chain uses TRBV7-2 with TRBJ2-5; D call uncertain. Trimming stripped 1 base from V and 0 bases from J, with 6 bases between. Germline loops: CDR1 SGHTA, CDR2 FQGNSA. The CDR3 covers 14 residues. CDR3 nucleotides: TGTGCCAGCAGCTTAGGGCGGTACCAAGAGACCCAGTACTTC. This sequence encodes CASSLGRYQETQYF.

This sequence joins TRBV11-2 and TRBJ1-2; 7 nucleotides match TRBD1. The CDR3 sequence is 13 residues long. CDR1 is SGHAT and CDR2 is FQNNGV in the germline V gene. Losses at the gene ends were 4 bases for V and 8 bases for J; bases not matched to a gene: 7. CDR3 in amino acids: CASSSTGFVGYTF. The DNA of the CDR3 is TGTGCCAGCAGCTCGACAGGGTTCGTGGGCTACACCTTC.

In this sample, this clone turned up a few times. V and J are TRBV4-3 and TRBJ2-5; 7 positions agree with TRBD2. After removal of 1 base from V and 6 bases from J, the junction contained 5 bases not matched to a gene. Germline CDR1 and CDR2: LGHNA and YSLEER. This CDR3 is built from 14 residues. CDR3 in DNA: TGCGCCAGCAGCCAAGGGAGGGAGGGACAGACCCAGTACTTC. Its protein product is CASSQGREGQTQYF.

The chain uses TRBV28 and TRBJ1-4; the D gene is possibly TRBD1 (5 bases). V was pared by 2 bases and J by 7 bases, with 11 bases between. Germline V gives CDR1 MDHEN, CDR2 SYDVKM. This CDR3 is 14 amino acids long. CDR3 DNA sequence: TGTGCCAGCAGTTTACACAGGAAGAGTGAAAAACTGTTTTTT. Encoded protein: CASSLHRKSEKLFF.

CDR3 DNA: TGTGCCAGCAGGCAGGGAGGAGCCACTGAAGCTTTCTTT. Translating it yields CASRQGGATEAFF. The chain is built from TRBV7-3 and TRBJ1-1, with a weak D call TRBD1 (5 bases). Germline loops: CDR1 SGHTA, CDR2 FQGTGA. The CDR3 consists of 13 residues. V lost 6 bases and J 4 bases, leaving 12 bases between the germline ends.

The V call is TRBV6-4, the J call TRBJ2-6; 11 nucleotides align to TRBD1. There are 17 residues in the CDR3. V trimming: 4 bases; J trimming: 0 bases; junction bases outside the gene matches: 2. Germline lookup yields CDR1 MRHNA and CDR2 SNTAGT. CDR3 amino acids: CASSAGTGGSGANVLTF. The CDR3 nucleotides are TGTGCCAGCAGTGCCGGGACAGGGGGCTCTGGGGCCAACGTCCTGACTTTC.